This passage covers 27 T cell receptor beta chains from one sample sequenced in a study of cytomegalovirus exposure and HLA in healthy donors. The PCR was carried out with 60 Vbeta primers and 13 Jbeta primers. This table comes from immunoSEQ multiplex PCR, and its TCRdb copy is limited to in-frame clones, with some not included. The sample has 110,000 or so clones, 60% to 80% seen once. The sequenced sample was PBMCs. All receptors come from a middle-aged man in good health and CMV-seropositive.

J is TRBJ2-7 and V is TRBV27; TRBD2 matches at 10 bases. This CDR3 has 14 amino acids. Germline values: CDR1 MNHEY, CDR2 SMNVEV (reference sequence). V was pared by 3 bases and J by 3 bases, with 2 bases of the junction left unmatched. The DNA for the CDR3 is TGTGCCAGCAGTTTTAGGACTAGCGGCTACGAGCAGTACTTC. This translates into CASSFRTSGYEQYF.

This clone showed up just a few times. The V and J genes are TRBV11-3 and TRBJ1-1, with a possible D match to TRBD1 (6 bases). Trimming took 2 bases from V and 0 from J, leaving 10 bases between them. This CDR3 is built from 15 residues. Germline CDR1 is SGHNT and CDR2 is YENEEA. The CDR3 sequence is CASSLPQGMNTEAFF. In nucleotides, the CDR3 is TGTGCCAGCAGCTTACCGCAGGGGATGAACACTGAAGCTTTCTTT.

The chain employs TRBV10-3 and TRBJ2-5; perhaps TRBD2 as D (6 bases). The CDR3 is 17 residues long. Germline values: CDR1 ENHRY, CDR2 SYGVKD. With 0 bases removed from V and 2 bases from J, the gap between germline ends came to 16 bases. The CDR3, as DNA: TGTGCCATCAGTGAGTCGGGGCAGGGAGGCTGGCAAGAGACCCAGTACTTC. It specifies CAISESGQGGWQETQYF.

This clone appeared a few times. J is TRBJ2-5 and V is TRBV13, with 11 bases lining up with TRBD2. The DNA end is more similar to TRBJ2-7, so the J call may be wrong. The V gene's germline CDR1 is PRHDT and CDR2 FYEKMQ (reference sequence). The CDR3 covers 14 residues. The CDR3 reads CASSSGTSGYEQYF. The CDR3 bases are TGTGCCAGCAGCTCCGGGACTAGCGGCTACGAGCAGTACTTC.

This chain links TRBV5-4 with TRBJ2-5; 7 bases are a match to TRBD2. Trimming took 3 bases from V and 1 from J; bases not matched to a gene: 9. Germline assignment: CDR1 SGHNT and CDR2 YYREEE (reference sequence). This CDR3 comprises 16 residues. CDR3 protein: CASSSTYSGPQETQYF. In nucleotides, the CDR3 is TGTGCCAGCAGCTCGACCTATAGCGGGCCCCAAGAGACCCAGTACTTC.

The rearrangement joins TRBV6-5 to TRBJ2-1; 9 bases are shared with TRBD2. The CDR3 is 15 amino acids. The junction had 8 bases not matched to a gene; V was cut back by 5 bases and J by 6 bases. CDR1 is MNHEY, CDR2 SVGAGI, per germline. The CDR3 DNA follows: TGTGCCAGCAGTCAGACTAGCGGCCCTGTCAATGAGCAGTTCTTC. Its protein product is CASSQTSGPVNEQFF.

This clone was seen a handful of times. The chain joins TRBV6-5 to TRBJ2-5, with D tentatively TRBD1 (6 bases). CDR3 length: 13 amino acids. V was shortened by 7 bases and J by 5 bases, with 14 bases between the two germline ends. Germline CDR1 reads MNHEY; CDR2 reads SVGAGI. CDR3 sequence: CASNDRWGETQYF. DNA of the CDR3: TGTGCCAGCAACGACAGGTGGGGGGAGACCCAGTACTTC.

This chain uses TRBV7-9 with TRBJ1-2; D is possibly TRBD1 (6 bases). From germline, CDR1 is SEHNR and CDR2 FQNEAQ (reference sequence). V was clipped by 7 bases and J by 1 base, with 16 bases between them. CDR3 length: 15 amino acids. The CDR3 reads CASNSAGDFNYGYTF. DNA for the CDR3: TGTGCCAGCAATTCTGCAGGGGATTTTAACTATGGCTACACCTTC.

The rearrangement links TRBV10-1 to TRBJ1-1; D gene uncertain. In germline, CDR1 is WNHNN, CDR2 SYGVQD (reference sequence). V was trimmed by 0 bases and J by 7 bases, leaving 9 bases between them. The CDR3 has 13 residues. The CDR3 DNA reads TGCGCCAGCAGTGAGTCCGAGAGTCTTGAAGCTTTCTTT. Protein product: CASSESESLEAFF.

This chain links TRBV11-2 with TRBJ2-7, with D unclear. Trimming stripped 0 bases from V and 2 bases from J, with 8 bases between. The germline CDR1 and CDR2 sequences are SGHAT and FQNNGV. The CDR3 has 14 residues. This CDR3 is CASSLDTDTYEQYF. As DNA, the CDR3 is TGTGCCAGCAGCTTAGATACAGATACCTACGAGCAGTACTTC.

The chain carries TRBV6-1 and TRBJ2-3; 7 nucleotides match TRBD2. The CDR3 length is 14 residues. Trimming removed 4 bases from V and 5 bases from J; junction bases left unmatched: 6. CDR1 is MNHNS, CDR2 SASEGT, per germline. The CDR3 loop reads CASSGPAGRDTQYF. CDR3 nucleotide sequence: TGTGCCAGCAGTGGTCCAGCGGGGAGAGATACGCAGTATTTT.

The CDR3 DNA sequence: TGTGCCAGCAGCCCCGGTACAGGGGCTGGAAACACCATATATTTT. It yields the protein CASSPGTGAGNTIYF. This chain joins TRBV6-5 and TRBJ1-3; TRBD1 matches 7 bases. Germline V lookup: CDR1 MNHEY, CDR2 SVGAGI. This CDR3 region has 15 residues. V gave up 6 bases and J gave up 2 bases; unmatched junction bases: 7.

The chain employs TRBV7-2 and TRBJ1-4; D gene uncertain. The CDR3 is 15 residues long. CDR1 is SGHTA, CDR2 FQGNSA, per germline. V was clipped by 2 bases and J by 2 bases, with 9 bases between them. The CDR3 sequence: CASSLSSGTNEKLFF. The CDR3 bases are TGTGCCAGCAGCTTATCATCGGGGACTAATGAAAAACTGTTTTTT.

This chain links TRBV7-9 with TRBJ2-7; 10 positions match TRBD1. Looked up from germline, CDR1 is SEHNR and CDR2 is FQNEAQ (reference sequence). V was clipped by 5 bases and J by 0 bases; unmatched bases: 7. This CDR3 region has 16 residues. The CDR3 loop reads CASSPGQGVSSYEQYF. CDR3 in DNA: TGTGCCAGCAGCCCCGGACAGGGGGTCAGCTCCTACGAGCAGTACTTC.

The rearrangement joins TRBV4-1 to TRBJ2-7; no firm D call. The CDR3 has 13 amino acids. The germline V gene encodes CDR1 MGHRA and CDR2 YSYEKL. Trimming cost V 0 bases and J 8 bases, with 11 bases left between them. This CDR3 is CASSQDRQAKQYF. In DNA form, the CDR3 reads TGCGCCAGCAGCCAAGATCGCCAGGCCAAGCAGTACTTC.

V is TRBV5-6 and J is TRBJ2-5, with 13 positions matching TRBD2. Germline V lookup: CDR1 SGHDT, CDR2 YYEEEE. The CDR3 is 17 residues long. Trimming removed 4 bases from V and 4 bases from J; junction bases left unmatched: 10. The chain's CDR3 is CASSPGLAGFNGETQYF. The CDR3 coding sequence is TGTGCCAGCAGCCCGGGACTAGCGGGGTTCAACGGAGAGACCCAGTACTTC.

About this clone: The same CDR3 is also encoded by other DNA sequences in this sample. The chain couples TRBV2 to TRBJ1-5; D not certain. V lost 4 bases to trimming and J lost 0 bases, with 7 bases between them. CDR3 length: 14 amino acids. The germline gives CDR1 SNHLY, CDR2 FYNNEI. The CDR3 DNA follows: TGTGCCAGCAGTGCGGTTAATAGCAATCAGCCCCAGCATTTT. Amino acid sequence: CASSAVNSNQPQHF.

For the CDR3, the DNA is TGTGCCAGCTCGGACACCAATCAGCCCCAGCATTTT. Protein product: CASSDTNQPQHF. The chain has TRBV28 and TRBJ1-5; D may be TRBD1 (5 bases). Germline loops: CDR1 MDHEN, CDR2 SYDVKM. Trimming took off 8 bases at V and 3 bases at J, with 8 bases between the two ends. The CDR3 is 12 amino acids.

The gene calls are TRBV6-1 and TRBJ2-5, with D maybe TRBD1 (5 bases). The tail of the sequence fits TRBJ2-7 better, so the J call may be wrong. Germline CDR1 and CDR2: MNHNS and SASEGT. This CDR3 comprises 15 residues. The DNA of the CDR3 is TGTGCCAGCAGTGAATTGGCAGGGTCCCCCTACGAGCAGTACTTC. Its protein product is CASSELAGSPYEQYF.

This chain uses TRBV19 with TRBJ1-4; TRBD1 agrees at 9 bases. The germline V gene has CDR1 LNHDA and CDR2 SQIVND (reference sequence). The CDR3 runs to 16 residues. The V gene end was trimmed by 5 bases and the J gene end by 5 bases; junction bases not matched to a gene: 9. CDR3 loop: CASSGSGDRENEKLFF. The CDR3 nucleotides read TGTGCCAGTAGTGGATCCGGGGACAGGGAAAATGAAAAACTGTTTTTT.

The chain couples TRBV2 to TRBJ2-3, with TRBD1 identical over 10 bases. The ends lost 8 bases at V and 4 bases at J; junction bases unmatched: 6. Germline CDR1 SNHLY, CDR2 FYNNEI. The CDR3 is 14 residues long. The CDR3 reads CASQATGGADTQYF. The CDR3 coding sequence is TGTGCCAGCCAAGCGACAGGGGGCGCAGATACGCAGTATTTT. The full variable domain, completed using reference TRBV2 and TRBJ2-3, is EPEVTQTPSHQVTQMGQEVILRCVPISNHLYFYWYRQILGQKVEFLVSFYNNEISEKSEIFDDQFSVERPDGSNFTLKIRSTKLEDSAMYFCASQATGGADTQYFGPGTRLTVL.

This sequence joins TRBV5-4 and TRBJ2-6, with 7 bases lining up with TRBD1. Unmatched junction bases numbered 2, after V lost 2 bases and J lost 3 bases. Germline V gene lookup returns CDR1 SGHNT and CDR2 YYREEE (reference sequence). This CDR3 contains 15 residues. CDR3 loop: CASSLQGSGANVLTF. In nucleotides, the CDR3 is TGTGCCAGCAGCTTACAGGGGAGTGGGGCCAACGTCCTGACTTTC.

This clone was counted only a few times. V is TRBV4-1 and J is TRBJ2-7; 8 bases line up with TRBD2. Trimming cost V 1 base and J 0 bases; bases outside gene matches: 2. This CDR3 has 15 residues. CDR1 is MGHRA, CDR2 YSYEKL, per germline. DNA of the CDR3: TGCGCCAGCAGCCAAGCGGGACTAGTCTCCTACGAGCAGTACTTC. Translated, it gives CASSQAGLVSYEQYF.

The V and J genes are TRBV5-1 and TRBJ2-7; 13 bases line up with TRBD2. The germline gives CDR1 SGHRS, CDR2 YFSETQ. The CDR3 consists of 16 residues. Trimming removed 3 bases from V and 5 bases from J; junction bases left unmatched: 8. The CDR3 DNA reads TGCGCCAGCAGCTCAACCACTAGCGGGGGGGACCACGAGCAGTACTTC. It specifies CASSSTTSGGDHEQYF.

The CDR3 sequence: CASSFRQGSTDTQYF. The DNA of the CDR3 is TGCGCCAGCAGTTTCCGACAGGGTAGCACAGATACGCAGTATTTT. The chain is built from TRBV5-1 and TRBJ2-3; 7 positions match TRBD1. CDR1 and CDR2 (germline): SGHRS, YFSETQ. J was trimmed by 0 bases and V by 5 bases; bases with no gene match: 6. The CDR3 has 15 residues.

The V gene is TRBV6-5, the J gene TRBJ1-3; D is possibly TRBD1 (6 bases). V lost 2 bases and J 2 bases, leaving 10 bases between the germline ends. The CDR3 loop spans 15 amino acids. Germline V gene sequence: CDR1 MNHEY, CDR2 SVGAGI. CDR3 amino acids: CASSYARQAGNTIYF. The CDR3 DNA follows: TGTGCCAGCAGTTACGCCCGACAGGCTGGAAACACCATATATTTT.

This chain links TRBV28 with TRBJ1-5; no definite D call. This CDR3 has 12 amino acids. Germline values: CDR1 MDHEN, CDR2 SYDVKM. The CDR3 DNA follows: TGTGGGACGAGGGAGAGCAATCAGCCCCAGCATTTT. Translated, it gives CGTRESNQPQHF.